This T cell receptor (beta chain) was recovered during a study of blood T cell repertoires in COVID-19. Study context: COVID-19 samples, acute and convalescent, were from the United States, Italy and Spain. The cDNA or gDNA used as material had been derived from T cells, B-cell-depleted T cells, or PBMCs.

Germline V gene data show CDR1 as SGHVS and CDR2 as FNYEAQ. This CDR3 is 16 amino acids long. J lost 8 bases, V lost 5 bases, and 13 bases had no gene match. TCRdb keeps only in-frame clones here, not all; method: immunoSEQ multiplex PCR. The repertoire includes around 300,000 clones, around 90% of them detected once, and just under 9.5% sits in the top ten. Specimen: peripheral blood. This receptor was taken from a man between 18 and 29 years old with active or convalescent COVID-19. The V and J genes are TRBV7-6 and TRBJ2-3; 10 bases agree with TRBD2. The chain's CDR3 is CASSPGLAAIQATQYF. For the CDR3, the DNA is TGTGCCAGCAGCCCCGGACTAGCGGCTATTCAAGCTACGCAGTATTTT.